Listed below are T cell receptor beta chains from one sample, sequenced in a study of blood T cell repertoires in COVID-19. Libraries were prepared by immunoSEQ multiplex PCR; TCRdb keeps only in-frame clonotypes and omits some of them. Here the sample spans a few hundred thousand clones, roughly 88% being singletons. Sequences were obtained from peripheral blood. The receptor source for this set is a woman between 45 and 65 years old with COVID-19, enrolled during active disease. Both conserved end residues are part of each CDR3. D genes are given only for firm matches. Size is omitted from some rows. Given values are once, few, many or a class for expanded clones.

D gene	J gene	V gene	clone size	CDR3 protein	CDR3 DNA
.	TRBJ1-3	TRBV30	once	CAWSVVAGSSGNTIYF	TGTGCCTGGAGTGTAGTGGCGGGAAGCTCTGGAAACACCATATATTTT
TRBD1	TRBJ2-1	TRBV2	.	CASGRRDRGFNEQFF	TGTGCCAGCGGACGGCGGGACAGGGGGTTCAATGAGCAGTTCTTC
TRBD1	TRBJ2-5	TRBV2	.	CASSGQSGTGEETQYF	TGTGCCAGCAGTGGTCAATCCGGGACAGGGGAAGAGACCCAGTACTTC
.	TRBJ1-5	TRBV19	.	CASSEGEWLFQPQHF	TGTGCCAGTAGTGAGGGGGAATGGCTCTTCCAGCCCCAGCATTTT
.	TRBJ2-3	TRBV11-2	.	CASSLERGLLRDF	TGTGCCAGCAGCTTAGAGAGGGGACTCCTCCGGGATTTT
.	TRBJ1-5	TRBV4-1	.	CASSQLPGGSNQPQHF	TGCGCCAGCAGCCAACTTCCGGGGGGTAGCAATCAGCCCCAGCATTTT
TRBD2	TRBJ2-5	TRBV5-1	.	CASSLLTSGGIETQYF	TGCGCCAGCAGCTTGCTGACTAGCGGGGGAATCGAGACCCAGTACTTC
TRBD2	TRBJ2-3	TRBV6-6	.	CASSFSGSTDTQYF	TGTGCCAGCAGCTTTAGCGGGAGCACAGATACGCAGTATTTT
TRBD2	TRBJ2-1	TRBV7-8	.	CASSPKGLAYNEQFF	TGTGCCAGCAGCCCTAAGGGACTAGCTTACAATGAGCAGTTCTTC
.	TRBJ1-1	TRBV5-1	.	CASTADSLNTEAFF	TGCGCCAGCACCGCGGACAGTTTGAACACTGAAGCTTTCTTT
TRBD1	TRBJ1-2	TRBV30	.	CAWGRDRPYGYTF	TGTGCCTGGGGAAGGGACAGACCCTATGGCTACACCTTC
.	TRBJ1-2	TRBV5-4	.	CASSLAGGYGYTF	TGTGCCAGCAGCTTGGCCGGGGGTTATGGCTACACCTTC
TRBD1	TRBJ1-1	TRBV4-1	few	CASSQEGQMNTEAFF	TGCGCCAGCAGCCAAGAGGGACAGATGAACACTGAAGCTTTCTTT
TRBD2	TRBJ2-7	TRBV6-1	.	CASSERLAVHEQYF	TGTGCCAGCAGTGAAAGACTAGCAGTCCACGAGCAGTACTTC
TRBD1	TRBJ1-6	TRBV30	.	CAWSARDRGFSPLHF	TGTGCCTGGAGTGCCCGGGACAGGGGGTTTTCACCCCTCCACTTT
TRBD2	TRBJ2-3	TRBV5-1	.	CASSFGLAGMSTDTQYF	TGCGCCAGCAGCTTCGGACTAGCGGGGATGAGCACAGATACGCAGTATTTT
.	TRBJ2-6	TRBV18	once	CASSPGSPGANVLTF	TGTGCCAGCTCACCGGGGAGCCCTGGGGCCAACGTCCTGACTTTC
.	TRBJ2-2	TRBV5-1	.	CASSASQDLTGELFF	TGCGCCAGCAGCGCATCACAGGACCTTACCGGGGAGCTGTTTTTT
TRBD2	TRBJ2-7	TRBV19	.	CASSTSGGAMHEQYF	TGTGCCAGTAGTACTAGCGGGGGGGCGATGCACGAGCAGTACTTC
TRBD2	TRBJ2-7	TRBV28	.	CASSWGGGEQYF	TGTGCCAGCAGTTGGGGGGGAGGGGAGCAGTACTTC
TRBD1	TRBJ2-4	TRBV4-1	.	CASSQVAGGLNLKGIQYF	TGCGCCAGCAGCCAAGTCGCAGGGGGCTTGAATCTTAAAGGCATTCAGTACTTC
.	TRBJ2-7	TRBV20-1	.	CSASRGGPNEQYF	TGCAGTGCTAGTCGCGGGGGCCCCAACGAGCAGTACTTC
.	TRBJ2-5	TRBV5-1	.	CASSLRVGGSRETQYF	TGCGCCAGCAGCTTACGGGTGGGAGGATCTAGAGAGACCCAGTACTTC
.	TRBJ2-1	TRBV12-3/TRBV12-4	.	CATGGDSHNEQFF	TGTGCCACTGGAGGGGACTCGCACAATGAGCAGTTCTTC
TRBD1	TRBJ2-2	TRBV7-9	.	CASSSRGRGLYGELFF	TGTGCCAGCAGTTCACGAGGCAGGGGGCTTTACGGGGAGCTGTTTTTT
TRBD2	TRBJ2-3	TRBV11-2	.	CASSLQLAGGPDTQYF	TGTGCCAGCAGCCTCCAACTAGCGGGGGGGCCAGATACGCAGTATTTT
.	TRBJ2-2	TRBV7-9	.	CASSPVEPGELFF	TGTGCCAGCAGCCCTGTCGAGCCCGGGGAGCTGTTTTTT
TRBD1	TRBJ2-7	TRBV2	.	CASSFDRGGYEQYF	TGTGCCAGCAGTTTTGACAGGGGAGGCTACGAGCAGTACTTC
TRBD2	TRBJ2-7	TRBV19	.	CASSPSGGARYEQYF	TGTGCCAGTAGCCCTAGCGGGGGGGCCAGATACGAGCAGTACTTC
.	TRBJ1-5	TRBV18	once	CASSPTRGNQPQHF	TGTGCCAGCTCACCAACGAGGGGCAATCAGCCCCAGCATTTT
.	TRBJ1-3	TRBV12-3/TRBV12-4	once	CASSLSSNTIYF	TGTGCCAGCAGTTTAAGCTCGAACACCATATATTTT
TRBD1	TRBJ1-1	TRBV16	few	CASSQWTAGGEAFF	TGTGCCAGCAGCCAATGGACGGCAGGGGGTGAAGCTTTCTTT
TRBD1	TRBJ2-7	TRBV14	.	CASSPDRVGYEQYF	TGTGCCAGCAGCCCAGACAGGGTTGGGTACGAGCAGTACTTC
TRBD1	TRBJ2-7	TRBV3-1/TRBV3-2	once	CASSPRDRGSEQYF	TGTGCCAGCAGCCCCCGGGACAGGGGGTCCGAGCAGTACTTC
.	TRBJ2-3	TRBV27	.	CASSLGARDTQYF	TGTGCCAGCAGTTTAGGGGCGCGAGATACGCAGTATTTT
.	TRBJ1-1	TRBV30	.	CACGQNTEAFF	TGTGCCTGTGGACAGAACACTGAAGCTTTCTTT
.	TRBJ1-2	TRBV15	.	CATSRVTVNYGYTF	TGTGCCACCAGCAGAGTGACAGTAAACTATGGCTACACCTTC
.	TRBJ1-2	TRBV28	.	CASLSRLHYGYTF	TGTGCCAGCCTGAGTAGACTGCACTATGGCTACACCTTC
.	TRBJ2-7	TRBV6-5	.	CAASGVSYEQYF	TGTGCTGCGTCAGGGGTCTCCTACGAGCAGTACTTC
TRBD1	TRBJ1-2	TRBV5-4	.	CASSPGTGFGYTF	TGTGCCAGCAGTCCCGGGACAGGGTTTGGCTACACCTTC
.	TRBJ1-3	TRBV6-5	.	CASSYSFSTRGNTIYF	TGTGCCAGCAGTTACTCGTTCTCCACGAGGGGAAACACCATATATTTT
TRBD1	TRBJ2-1	TRBV3-1/TRBV3-2	.	CASSPLGEGAGEQFF	TGTGCCAGCAGCCCCCTAGGTGAGGGGGCCGGAGAGCAGTTCTTC
.	TRBJ1-1	TRBV9	.	CASSVVAGTEAFF	TGTGCCAGCAGCGTAGTTGCGGGCACTGAAGCTTTCTTT
.	TRBJ1-2	TRBV6-6	.	CASTRSYGYTF	TGTGCCAGCACTAGGTCCTATGGCTACACCTTC
.	TRBJ2-3	TRBV10-1	.	CASSGPGTDTQYF	TGCGCCAGCAGTGGTCCGGGCACAGATACGCAGTATTTT
TRBD1	TRBJ1-2	TRBV5-4	.	CASPQLGQGVGYTF	TGTGCCAGCCCACAACTTGGACAGGGGGTTGGCTACACCTTC
.	TRBJ2-5	TRBV5-4	.	CASSATGVQETQYF	TGTGCCAGCAGTGCGACCGGGGTCCAAGAGACCCAGTACTTC
.	TRBJ1-1	TRBV12-3/TRBV12-4	.	CASSFGVPEAFF	TGTGCCAGCAGTTTCGGGGTTCCTGAAGCTTTCTTT
.	TRBJ1-2	TRBV30	.	CAWSGGENNYGYTF	TGTGCCTGGAGCGGGGGTGAAAATAACTATGGCTACACCTTC
.	TRBJ2-7	TRBV11-2	.	CASSLVTPYEQYF	TGTGCCAGCAGCTTAGTGACTCCCTACGAGCAGTACTTC
.	TRBJ1-1	TRBV11-2	.	CASSLRPKGQGGNTEAFF	TGTGCCAGCAGCTTACGCCCCAAGGGGCAGGGAGGGAACACTGAAGCTTTCTTT